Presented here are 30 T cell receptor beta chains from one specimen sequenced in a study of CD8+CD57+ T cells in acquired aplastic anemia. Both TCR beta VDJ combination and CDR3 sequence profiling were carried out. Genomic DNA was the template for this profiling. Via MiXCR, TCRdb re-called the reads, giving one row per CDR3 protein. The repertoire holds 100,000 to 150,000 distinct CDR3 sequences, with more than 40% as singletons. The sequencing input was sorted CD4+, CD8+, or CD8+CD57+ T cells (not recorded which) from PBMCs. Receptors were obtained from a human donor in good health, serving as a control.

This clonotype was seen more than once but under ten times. The CDR3 nucleotides are TGTGCCATCAGCACCGGGCTGCCCTCCTACAATGAGCAGTTCTTC. It is translated as CAISTGLPSYNEQFF. The chain combines TRBV10-3 with TRBJ2-1; no reliable D call. The CDR3 loop spans 15 amino acids. The V end lost 6 bases, the J end lost 0 bases, and 12 bases lay between the germline ends. Looked up from germline, CDR1 is ENHRY and CDR2 is SYGVKD.

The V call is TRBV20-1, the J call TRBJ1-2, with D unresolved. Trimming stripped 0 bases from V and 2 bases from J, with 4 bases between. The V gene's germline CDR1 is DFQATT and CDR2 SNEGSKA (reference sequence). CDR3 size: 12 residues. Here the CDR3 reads CSAREGNYGYTF. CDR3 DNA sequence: TGCAGTGCTAGAGAGGGCAACTATGGCTACACCTTC.

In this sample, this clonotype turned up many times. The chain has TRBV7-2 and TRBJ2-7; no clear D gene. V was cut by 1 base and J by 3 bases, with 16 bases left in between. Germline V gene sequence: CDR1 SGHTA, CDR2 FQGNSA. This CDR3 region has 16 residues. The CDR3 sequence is CASSLDSARGSYEQYF. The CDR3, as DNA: TGTGCCAGCAGCTTAGACTCAGCGCGCGGAAGCTACGAGCAGTACTTC.

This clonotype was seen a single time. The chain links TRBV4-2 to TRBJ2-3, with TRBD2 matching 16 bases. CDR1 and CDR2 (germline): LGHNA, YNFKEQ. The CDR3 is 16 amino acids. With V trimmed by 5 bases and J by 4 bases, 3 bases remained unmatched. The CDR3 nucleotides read TGTGCCAGCAGCACCGGGACTAGCGGGGGGGCAGATACGCAGTATTTT. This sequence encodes CASSTGTSGGADTQYF.

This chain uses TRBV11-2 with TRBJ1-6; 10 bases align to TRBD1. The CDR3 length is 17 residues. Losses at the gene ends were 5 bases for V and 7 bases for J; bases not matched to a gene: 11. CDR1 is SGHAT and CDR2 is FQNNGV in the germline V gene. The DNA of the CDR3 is TGTGCCAGCAGCAGGCGGACAGGGGGTCGTGTCAATTCACCCCTCCACTTT. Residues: CASSRRTGGRVNSPLHF.

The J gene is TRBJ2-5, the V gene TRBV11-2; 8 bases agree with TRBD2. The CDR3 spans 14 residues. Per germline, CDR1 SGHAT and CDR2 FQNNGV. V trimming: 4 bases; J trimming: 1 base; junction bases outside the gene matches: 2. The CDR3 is CASSSSGPQETQYF. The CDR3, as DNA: TGTGCCAGCAGCTCTAGCGGGCCCCAAGAGACCCAGTACTTC.

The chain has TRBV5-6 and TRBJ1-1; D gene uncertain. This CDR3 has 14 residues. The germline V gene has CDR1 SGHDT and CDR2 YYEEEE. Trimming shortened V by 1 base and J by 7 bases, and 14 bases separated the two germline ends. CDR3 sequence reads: CASSLKVGEGEAFF. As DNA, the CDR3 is TGTGCCAGCAGCTTGAAAGTTGGGGAGGGTGAAGCTTTCTTT.

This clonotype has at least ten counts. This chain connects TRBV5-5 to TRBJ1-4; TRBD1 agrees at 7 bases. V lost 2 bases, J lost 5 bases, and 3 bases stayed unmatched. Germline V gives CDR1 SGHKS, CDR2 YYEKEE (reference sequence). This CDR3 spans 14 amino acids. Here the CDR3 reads CASSFPGGNEKLFF. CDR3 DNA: TGTGCCAGCAGCTTTCCAGGGGGGAATGAAAAACTGTTTTTT.

CDR3 DNA sequence: TGTGCCAGCACTGAACCTGGAAACACCATATATTTT. Its protein is CASTEPGNTIYF. V and J are TRBV10-3 and TRBJ1-3; no reliable D call. V lost 10 bases to trimming and J lost 2 bases, with 9 bases between them. In germline, CDR1 is ENHRY, CDR2 SYGVKD. The CDR3 sequence is 12 residues long.

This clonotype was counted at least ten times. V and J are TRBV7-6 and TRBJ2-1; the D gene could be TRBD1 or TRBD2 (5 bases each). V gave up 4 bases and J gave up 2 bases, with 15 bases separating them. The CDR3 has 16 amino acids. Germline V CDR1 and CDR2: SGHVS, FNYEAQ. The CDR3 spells CASSSPGRRAYNEQFF. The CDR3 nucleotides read TGTGCCAGCAGCTCTCCGGGACGCCGTGCCTACAATGAGCAGTTCTTC.

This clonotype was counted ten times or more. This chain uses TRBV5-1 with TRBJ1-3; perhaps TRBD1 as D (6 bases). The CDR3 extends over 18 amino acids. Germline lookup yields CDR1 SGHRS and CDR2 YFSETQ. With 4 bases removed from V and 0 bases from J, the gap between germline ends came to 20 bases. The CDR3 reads CASSQLPDRMNSGNTIYF. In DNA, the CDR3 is TGCGCCAGCAGCCAACTCCCCGACAGGATGAACTCTGGAAACACCATATATTTT.

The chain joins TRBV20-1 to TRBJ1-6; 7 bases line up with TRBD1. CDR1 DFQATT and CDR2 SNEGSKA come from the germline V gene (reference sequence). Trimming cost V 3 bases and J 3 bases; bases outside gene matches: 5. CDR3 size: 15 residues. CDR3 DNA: TGCAGTGCTAGGGCGCCAGGGGGCTATAATTCACCCCTCCACTTT. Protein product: CSARAPGGYNSPLHF.

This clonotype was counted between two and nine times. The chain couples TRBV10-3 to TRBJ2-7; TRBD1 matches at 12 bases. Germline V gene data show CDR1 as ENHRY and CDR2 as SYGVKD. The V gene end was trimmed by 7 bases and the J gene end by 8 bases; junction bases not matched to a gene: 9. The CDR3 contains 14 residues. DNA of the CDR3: TGTGCCATCATGGGCGGGACAGGGGGCTTCAAGCAGTACTTC. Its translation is CAIMGGTGGFKQYF.

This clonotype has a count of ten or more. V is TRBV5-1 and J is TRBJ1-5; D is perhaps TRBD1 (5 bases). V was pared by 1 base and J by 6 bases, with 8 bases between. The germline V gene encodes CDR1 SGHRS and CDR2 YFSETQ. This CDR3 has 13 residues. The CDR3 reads CASSLMGTQPQHF. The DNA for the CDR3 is TGCGCCAGCAGCTTGATGGGGACTCAGCCCCAGCATTTT.

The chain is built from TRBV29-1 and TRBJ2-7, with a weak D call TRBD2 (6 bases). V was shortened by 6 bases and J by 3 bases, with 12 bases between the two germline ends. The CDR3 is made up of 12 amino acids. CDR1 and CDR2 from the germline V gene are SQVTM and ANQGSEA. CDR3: CSVGPGVYEQYF. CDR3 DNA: TGCAGCGTGGGCCCGGGGGTCTACGAGCAGTACTTC.

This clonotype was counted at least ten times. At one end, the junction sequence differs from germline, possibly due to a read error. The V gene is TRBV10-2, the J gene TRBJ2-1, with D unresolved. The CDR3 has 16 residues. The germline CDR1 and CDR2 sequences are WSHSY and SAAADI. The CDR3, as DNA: TGCGTCAGCAGTGAGACCACCCCACTTCTCCAAGGTGAGCAGTTCTTC. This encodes CVSSETTPLLQGEQFF.

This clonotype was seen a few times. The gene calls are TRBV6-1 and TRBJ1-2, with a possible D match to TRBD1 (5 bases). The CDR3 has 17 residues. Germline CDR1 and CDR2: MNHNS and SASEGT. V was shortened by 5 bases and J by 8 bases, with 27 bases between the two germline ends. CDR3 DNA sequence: TGTGCCAGCAGTCATTCAGGGATCGAGGGGTTCTCTCGGGGCTACACCTTC. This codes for CASSHSGIEGFSRGYTF.

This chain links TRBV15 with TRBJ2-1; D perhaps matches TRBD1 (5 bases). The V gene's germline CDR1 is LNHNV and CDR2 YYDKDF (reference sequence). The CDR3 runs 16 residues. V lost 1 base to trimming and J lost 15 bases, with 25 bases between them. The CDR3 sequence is CATSRGGQGSYNVRFF. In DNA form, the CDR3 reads TGTGCCACCAGCAGAGGAGGACAAGGCTCCTACAATGTGCGGTTCTTC.

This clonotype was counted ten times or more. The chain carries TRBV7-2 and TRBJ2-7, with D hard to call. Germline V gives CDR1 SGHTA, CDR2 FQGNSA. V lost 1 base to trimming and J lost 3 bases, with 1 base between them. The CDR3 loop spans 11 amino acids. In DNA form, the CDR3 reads TGTGCCAGCAGCTTAGTCTACGAGCAGTACTTC. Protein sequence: CASSLVYEQYF.

CDR3 in DNA: TGTGCCAGCAGCTTAGGGGCAGGGAACTATGGCTACACCTTC. This gives the protein CASSLGAGNYGYTF. The chain has TRBV7-3 and TRBJ1-2; the D gene is possibly TRBD1 (5 bases). Trimming removed 2 bases at V and 2 bases at J, with 9 bases between. CDR1 and CDR2 from the germline V gene are SGHTA and FQGTGA. This CDR3 region has 14 residues.

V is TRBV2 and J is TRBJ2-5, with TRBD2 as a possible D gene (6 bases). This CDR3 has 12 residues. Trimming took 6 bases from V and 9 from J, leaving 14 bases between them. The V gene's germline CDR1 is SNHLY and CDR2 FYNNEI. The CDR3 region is CASRVSWEAQYF. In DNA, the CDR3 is TGTGCCAGCAGGGTTAGCTGGGAGGCCCAGTACTTC.

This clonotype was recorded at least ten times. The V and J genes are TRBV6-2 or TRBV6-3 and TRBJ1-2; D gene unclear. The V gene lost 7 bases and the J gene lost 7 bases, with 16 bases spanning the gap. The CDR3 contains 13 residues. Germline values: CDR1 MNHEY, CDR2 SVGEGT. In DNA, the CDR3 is TGTGCCAGCACCCAGGCGGGTATAGGTGGCTACACCTTC. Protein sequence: CASTQAGIGGYTF.

The CDR3 reads CASMRETNTGELFF. CDR3 in DNA: TGTGCCAGCATGCGGGAAACGAACACCGGGGAGCTGTTTTTT. V is TRBV25-1 and J is TRBJ2-2, with a tentative D call TRBD2 (6 bases). Germline V gene data show CDR1 as MGHDK and CDR2 as SYGVNS. V lost 7 bases and J 0 bases, leaving 9 bases between the germline ends. The CDR3 is 14 residues long.

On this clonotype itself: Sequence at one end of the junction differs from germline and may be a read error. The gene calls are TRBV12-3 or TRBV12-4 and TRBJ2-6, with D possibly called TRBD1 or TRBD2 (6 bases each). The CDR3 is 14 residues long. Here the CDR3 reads CASRGGSGADVLTF. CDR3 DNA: TGTGCCAGCAGGGGGGGCTCTGGGGCCGACGTCCTGACTTTC.

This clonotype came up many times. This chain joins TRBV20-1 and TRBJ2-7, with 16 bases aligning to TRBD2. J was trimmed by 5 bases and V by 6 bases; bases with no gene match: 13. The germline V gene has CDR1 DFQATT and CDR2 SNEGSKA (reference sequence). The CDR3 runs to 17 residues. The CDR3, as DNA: TGCAGTGCCGCGGGACTAGCGGGGGGGCCCCTCCGGAACGAGCAGTACTTC. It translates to CSAAGLAGGPLRNEQYF.

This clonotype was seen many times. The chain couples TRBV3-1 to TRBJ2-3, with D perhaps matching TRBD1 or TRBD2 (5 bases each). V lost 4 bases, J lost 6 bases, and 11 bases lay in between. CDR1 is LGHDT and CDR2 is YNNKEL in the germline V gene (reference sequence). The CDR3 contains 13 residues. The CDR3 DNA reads TGTGCCAGCAGCCGCTCTGGGGACGATACGCAGTATTTT. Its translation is CASSRSGDDTQYF.

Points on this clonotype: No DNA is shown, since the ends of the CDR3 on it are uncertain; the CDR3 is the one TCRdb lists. This CDR3 is CASSFYICSAHRDSQETQYF. The J gene is TRBJ2-5, the V gene TRBV7-6; the table's D call, TRBD2, has no DNA check behind it. Germline-derived CDR1 and CDR2 are SGHVS and FNYEAQ. The CDR3 length equals 20 residues, ends included.

DNA of the CDR3: TGTGCCAGCAGCTCGTCGGGACTAGCGGGGGGCGGCTCCTACGAGCAGTACTTC. Its translation is CASSSSGLAGGGSYEQYF. The rearrangement uses TRBV7-3 and TRBJ2-7; 15 positions match TRBD2. The trim removed 4 bases at V and 0 bases at J, leaving 7 bases unmatched. Germline-derived CDR1 and CDR2 are SGHTA and FQGTGA. CDR3 size: 18 residues.

CDR3 sequence reads: CSASTGTGLSPLHF. Written as DNA, the CDR3 is TGCAGTGCTAGCACCGGGACAGGGTTGTCACCCCTCCACTTT. The chain recombines TRBV20-1 with TRBJ1-6; 9 bases align to TRBD1. Per the germline V gene, CDR1 is DFQATT and CDR2 is SNEGSKA (reference sequence). The CDR3 covers 14 residues. V shed 3 bases, J shed 10 bases, and the junction held 7 bases outside the gene matches.

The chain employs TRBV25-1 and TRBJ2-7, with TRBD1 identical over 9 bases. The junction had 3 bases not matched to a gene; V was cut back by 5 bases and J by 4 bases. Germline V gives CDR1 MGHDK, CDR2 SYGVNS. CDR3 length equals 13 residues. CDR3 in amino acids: CASSSGTGYEQYF. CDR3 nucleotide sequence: TGTGCCAGCAGTTCTGGGACAGGGTACGAGCAGTACTTC.